These T cell receptor beta chains were read from a single sample in a study of cytomegalovirus exposure and HLA in healthy donors. The method was immunoSEQ multiplex PCR; TCRdb's version includes in-frame clones alone and lacks a portion of them. In the table there are about 360,000 clones, 70% to 90% of which are singletons. The sample taken for sequencing was PBMCs. Every receptor here comes from a woman aged 18 to 35 in good health and CMV-seronegative. Both conserved end residues are part of each CDR3. D genes are given only for firm matches. The size field is filled for only some rows; it gives once, few, many or a size class.

clone_size d_call j_call v_call cdr3_aa cdr3_nt
. . TRBJ2-2 TRBV2 CASSVIGASNTGELFF TGTGCCAGCAGTGTGATAGGAGCCTCGAACACCGGGGAGCTGTTTTTT
. TRBD1 TRBJ1-2 TRBV19 CASSPAGTGGYGYTF TGTGCCAGTAGTCCCGCCGGGACAGGCGGGTATGGCTACACCTTC
. TRBD1 TRBJ2-7 TRBV2 CASIRTGGSYEQYF TGTGCCAGCATTAGGACAGGGGGCTCCTACGAGCAGTACTTC
. TRBD2 TRBJ2-1 TRBV29-1 CSASGRENEQFF TGCAGCGCCAGCGGGAGGGAGAATGAGCAGTTCTTC
. TRBD2 TRBJ2-1 TRBV27 CASSLSTSGSHVEQFF TGTGCCAGCAGTTTATCTACTAGCGGGAGTCACGTTGAGCAGTTCTTC
few TRBD1 TRBJ2-7 TRBV7-9 CASNPGQGYEQYF TGTGCCAGCAATCCGGGACAGGGTTACGAGCAGTACTTC
. . TRBJ2-7 TRBV6-5 CASSWNGRGTYEQYF TGTGCCAGCAGTTGGAATGGGCGGGGCACATACGAGCAGTACTTC
. . TRBJ1-1 TRBV5-6 CASSLGISGTEAFF TGTGCCAGCAGCTTGGGCATTAGTGGCACTGAAGCTTTCTTT
. . TRBJ2-1 TRBV30 CAWSEGGYQQFF TGTGCCTGGAGTGAGGGGGGGTACCAGCAGTTCTTC
once TRBD1 TRBJ1-5 TRBV27 CASRPGQGNQPQHF TGTGCCAGCAGGCCGGGACAGGGCAATCAGCCCCAGCATTTT
. TRBD1 TRBJ1-4 TRBV6-1 CASSDWGQGGEKLFF TGTGCCAGCAGTGATTGGGGACAGGGAGGTGAAAAACTGTTTTTT
. TRBD2 TRBJ2-7 TRBV9 CASSVELAGGFGEQYF TGTGCCAGCAGCGTAGAACTAGCGGGAGGATTTGGCGAGCAGTACTTC
. TRBD2 TRBJ2-2 TRBV13 CASSFSPGLASGELFF TGTGCCAGCAGCTTTTCCCCGGGACTAGCGTCCGGGGAGCTGTTTTTT
. . TRBJ2-7 TRBV10-3 CAISERQTYEQYF TGTGCCATCAGTGAACGTCAGACCTACGAGCAGTACTTC
few . TRBJ2-2 TRBV10-3 CAISDPGWNTGELFF TGTGCCATCAGTGACCCGGGATGGAACACCGGGGAGCTGTTTTTT
. TRBD1 TRBJ1-2 TRBV5-1 CASSLGTGIYGYTF TGCGCCAGCAGCTTGGGGACAGGGATCTATGGCTACACCTTC
few . TRBJ2-7 TRBV25-1 CASSEFRDISYEQYF TGTGCCAGCAGTGAATTCAGAGACATTTCCTACGAGCAGTACTTC
. TRBD1 TRBJ2-2 TRBV2 CASNGQATSGSTGELFF TGTGCCAGCAATGGACAGGCCACCTCTGGGAGCACCGGGGAGCTGTTTTTT
. . TRBJ2-7 TRBV18 CASTRQALDPFSYEQYF TGTGCCAGCACGAGACAGGCCCTTGATCCCTTCTCCTACGAGCAGTACTTC
. TRBD1 TRBJ2-6 TRBV5-1 CASSARQGAGFSPSGANVLTF TGCGCCAGCAGCGCCAGACAGGGGGCCGGCTTTTCTCCCTCTGGGGCCAACGTCCTGACTTTC
. TRBD2 TRBJ2-3 TRBV25-1 CASSEFGLAGLTDTQYF TGTGCCAGCAGTGAATTCGGGCTAGCGGGTTTGACAGATACGCAGTATTTT
. . TRBJ2-5 TRBV7-7 CASSVGEYGETQYF TGTGCCAGCAGCGTAGGGGAGTACGGGGAGACCCAGTACTTC
. . TRBJ2-7 TRBV28 CASRGLGGASAIYEQYF TGTGCCAGCAGGGGCCTTGGTGGGGCGAGCGCTATCTACGAGCAGTACTTC
. . TRBJ2-1 TRBV29-1 CSVDAGRSNEQFF TGCAGCGTTGATGCCGGTCGCTCCAATGAGCAGTTCTTC
once . TRBJ1-3 TRBV11-2 CASKEGQGNTIYF TGTGCCAGCAAAGAAGGACAGGGAAACACCATATATTTT
. . TRBJ2-1 TRBV2 CASESGHYNEQFF TGTGCCAGCGAAAGCGGCCATTACAATGAGCAGTTCTTC
. TRBD1 TRBJ1-2 TRBV6-1 CASSEDRGRNYGYTF TGTGCCAGCAGTGAAGACAGGGGGCGAAACTATGGCTACACCTTC
. TRBD1 TRBJ2-7 TRBV6-7 CASSYGQVRTYEQYF TGTGCCAGCAGTTACGGACAGGTCCGAACCTACGAGCAGTACTTC